One sample yielded the 18 T cell receptor beta chains listed below, sequenced in a study of cytomegalovirus exposure and HLA in healthy donors. The PCR had 60 Vbeta and 13 Jbeta primers. Here immunoSEQ multiplex PCR was the method, and the copy in TCRdb shows in-frame clones only, minus some. The sample shows about 33,000 clones, and more than 3.5% sits with its ten largest clones. The specimen sequenced was PBMCs. Receptor source: a middle-aged woman in good health and CMV-seropositive.

The J gene is TRBJ2-3, the V gene TRBV27; unclear D gene. The CDR3 sequence is 13 residues long. Germline V gives CDR1 MNHEY, CDR2 SMNVEV (reference sequence). Between the trimmed V and J ends, which lost 9 bases and 10 bases, there was a span of 20 bases. CDR3 loop: CASTPRNSLAQYF. The CDR3 coding sequence is TGTGCCAGTACTCCCCGAAATAGCCTTGCGCAGTATTTT.

As regards this clone: A junction boundary mismatches the germline segment, possibly from a read error. The chain combines TRBV7-9 with TRBJ2-7; TRBD1 matches 7 bases. This CDR3 has 12 residues. Germline V gives CDR1 SEHNR, CDR2 FQNEAQ (reference sequence). This CDR3 reads CASSSRRGGLGF. DNA of the CDR3: TGTGCCAGCAGCTCACGGCGAGGGGGCCTCGGATTC.

The chain is built from TRBV2 and TRBJ1-3; maybe TRBD1 (6 bases). Trimming left V 6 bases short and J 4 bases short, with 16 bases between. This CDR3 comprises 15 residues. Germline-derived CDR1 and CDR2 are SNHLY and FYNNEI. The CDR3 protein is CASSDTGHSGNTIYF. The CDR3 DNA reads TGTGCCAGCAGCGACACAGGGCACTCCGGAAACACCATATATTTT. Supplemented by reference TRBV2 and TRBJ1-3, the full variable domain reads EPEVTQTPSHQVTQMGQEVILRCVPISNHLYFYWYRQILGQKVEFLVSFYNNEISEKSEIFDDQFSVERPDGSNFTLKIRSTKLEDSAMYFCASSDTGHSGNTIYFGEGSWLTVV.

The rearrangement joins TRBV9 to TRBJ1-5; 8 bases are a match to TRBD1. Germline values: CDR1 SGDLS, CDR2 YYNGEE. The CDR3 consists of 15 residues. With V trimmed by 3 bases and J by 6 bases, 8 bases remained unmatched. The DNA of the CDR3 is TGTGCCAGCAGCGAGGCAGGGGGCGCCTCTCAGCCCCAGCATTTT. It specifies CASSEAGGASQPQHF.

This chain links TRBV4-1 with TRBJ2-5; 7 bases are shared with TRBD1. CDR3 length: 15 residues. V dropped 4 bases and J dropped 0; count of bases not matched to a gene: 5. CDR1 is MGHRA and CDR2 is YSYEKL in the germline V gene. Written as DNA, the CDR3 is TGCGCCAGCAGCCCAAACAGGGGAAACCAAGAGACCCAGTACTTC. Translation gives CASSPNRGNQETQYF.

The chain joins TRBV30 to TRBJ1-5; 7 bases are shared with TRBD1. Looked up from germline, CDR1 is GTSNPN and CDR2 is SVGIG (reference sequence). This CDR3 comprises 14 residues. V lost 5 bases and J lost 2; bases outside the gene matches: 6. The CDR3 reads CAWGRDRGNQPQHF. In DNA form, the CDR3 reads TGTGCCTGGGGCCGTGACAGGGGCAATCAGCCCCAGCATTTT.

The rearrangement joins TRBV23-1 to TRBJ1-5; D gene unclear. TRBV23-1 qualifies as an ORF whose function is uncertain. The CDR3 runs 14 residues. Trimming pared 11 bases from V and 0 bases from J, leaving 14 bases between. The CDR3 loop is CAGNLRDSNQPQHF. The CDR3 DNA is TGCGCCGGCAACCTGAGGGATAGCAATCAGCCCCAGCATTTT.

This chain links TRBV30 with TRBJ2-5, with TRBD2 matching over 14 bases. The CDR3 totals 18 residues. V was pared by 2 bases and J by 1 base, with 9 bases of the junction left unmatched. Looked up from germline, CDR1 is GTSNPN and CDR2 is SVGIG (reference sequence). This CDR3 reads CAWSMTSGRAMAQETQYF. The CDR3 DNA is TGTGCCTGGAGTATGACTAGCGGGAGGGCGATGGCCCAAGAGACCCAGTACTTC.

V gene TRBV6-1 combines with J gene TRBJ1-5; D is perhaps TRBD1 (5 bases). The CDR3 has 15 residues. The V end lost 7 bases, the J end lost 4 bases, and 17 bases lay between the germline ends. Germline CDR1 is MNHNS and CDR2 is SASEGT. The CDR3 sequence: CASNDGQGYNQPQHF. In DNA, the CDR3 is TGTGCCAGCAACGACGGGCAGGGCTATAATCAGCCCCAGCATTTT.

The chain joins TRBV11-3 to TRBJ1-1, with a tentative D call TRBD1 (6 bases). CDR1 is SGHNT and CDR2 is YENEEA in the germline V gene. CDR3 size: 14 residues. Trimming cost V 3 bases and J 2 bases, with 10 bases left between them. CDR3 bases: TGTGCCAGCAGCTTTGGCAGGGGTAACACTGAAGCTTTCTTT. It yields the protein CASSFGRGNTEAFF.

The V call is TRBV19, the J call TRBJ2-3; 8 nucleotides line up with TRBD2. V was clipped by 3 bases and J by 6 bases; unmatched bases: 5. This CDR3 contains 14 residues. The germline V gene encodes CDR1 LNHDA and CDR2 SQIVND (reference sequence). The CDR3: CASSIGRASDTQYF. CDR3 coding DNA: TGTGCCAGTAGTATCGGGAGGGCCAGCGATACGCAGTATTTT.

The chain joins TRBV13 to TRBJ2-6; D uncertain. Germline V gene data show CDR1 as PRHDT and CDR2 as FYEKMQ (reference sequence). CDR3 length equals 15 residues. The V end was cut by 5 bases, the J end by 0 bases, with 8 bases between. In DNA, the CDR3 is TGTGCCAGCAGCGACTCCATCTCTGGGGCCAACGTCCTGACTTTC. This translates into CASSDSISGANVLTF.

The V gene is TRBV6-5, the J gene TRBJ1-2, with 8 bases fitting TRBD1. Germline V gene data show CDR1 as MNHEY and CDR2 as SVGAGI. J was trimmed by 9 bases and V by 6 bases; bases with no gene match: 9. The CDR3 is 13 amino acids. The CDR3 here is CASSDRGWDSYTF. CDR3 DNA sequence: TGTGCCAGCAGCGACAGGGGATGGGATAGCTACACCTTC.

The genes are TRBV18 and TRBJ1-1, with D possibly TRBD1 on 5 matching bases. The CDR3 is 15 amino acids. Trimming cost V 4 bases and J 3 bases, with 15 bases left between them. Germline V gene lookup returns CDR1 KGHSH and CDR2 LQKENI. This CDR3 reads CASSQSGGFDTEAFF. The CDR3 coding sequence is TGTGCCAGCTCACAATCCGGGGGTTTCGACACTGAAGCTTTCTTT.

V and J are TRBV10-3 and TRBJ1-5; D remains unclear. V lost 1 base and J lost 0, with 4 bases in between. The CDR3 extends over 14 amino acids. Germline CDR1 ENHRY, CDR2 SYGVKD. CDR3 sequence: CAISEYGSNQPQHF. CDR3 nucleotides: TGTGCCATCAGTGAGTACGGTAGCAATCAGCCCCAGCATTTT.

V usage is TRBV10-3 and J usage is TRBJ2-7; possibly TRBD2 for D (6 bases). The V and J ends lost 7 bases and 7 bases respectively, with 14 bases between them. This CDR3 contains 12 residues. Germline V CDR1 and CDR2: ENHRY, SYGVKD. CDR3 loop: CAIKEGRGEQYF. The CDR3 DNA reads TGTGCCATCAAGGAGGGGCGGGGAGAGCAGTACTTC.

The chain couples TRBV15 to TRBJ2-7; 10 bases line up with TRBD2. Per the germline V gene, CDR1 is LNHNV and CDR2 is YYDKDF (reference sequence). V shed 0 bases, J shed 0 bases, and the junction held 2 bases outside the gene matches. CDR3 length equals 16 residues. This CDR3 is CATSRDSGRSSYEQYF. The CDR3 DNA sequence: TGTGCCACCAGCAGAGATAGCGGGAGGTCCTCCTACGAGCAGTACTTC. Combining the CDR3 with reference TRBV15 and TRBJ2-7 gives the whole variable domain DAMVIQNPRYQVTQFGKPVTLSCSQTLNHNVMYWYQQKSSQAPKLLFHYYDKDFNNEADTPDNFQSRRPNTSFCFLDIRSPGLGDTAMYLCATSRDSGRSSYEQYFGPGTRLTVT.

The gene calls are TRBV5-6 and TRBJ1-1, with 8 bases matching TRBD1. This CDR3 contains 13 residues. CDR1 and CDR2 (germline): SGHDT, YYEEEE. With V trimmed by 4 bases and J by 9 bases, 8 bases remained unmatched. CDR3 sequence: CASSPWDRIKAFF. CDR3 sequence (DNA): TGTGCCAGCAGCCCATGGGACAGGATTAAAGCTTTCTTT.